The TCR beta chain described here comes from a study of vaccination effects on CD4 cells after COVID-19. Here immunoSEQ multiplex PCR was the method, and the copy in TCRdb shows in-frame clones only, minus some. Of about 61,000 clones in the sample, 80% to 90% are singletons; the top ten hold 2.5%. General observations from the study: Few convalescent patients were studied, and early post-infection samples were lacking.

ViraFEST assay sequencing came after antigen-specific CD4+ T cells were expanded with viral peptide pools. Between days 9 and 11 of culture, CD4+ T cells were separated out. This CDR3 is built from 15 residues. V dropped 2 bases and J dropped 7 bases, with 15 bases sitting between them. CDR1 MNHEY and CDR2 SVGEGT come from the germline V gene. Points on this clone: Antigen: not known.

The source of this sequence is a human donor who received a COVID-19 vaccine. The sample consisted of CD4+ T cells from PBMCs cultured with HCoV-229E spike peptides, taken before COVID-19 vaccination. The rearrangement joins TRBV6-2 or TRBV6-3 to TRBJ1-5; tentatively, D is TRBD1 (5 bases). CDR3 in DNA: TGTGCCAGCAGTTACCCCAGGGTAATGAGACAGCCCCAGCATTTT. As protein: CASSYPRVMRQPQHF.